This is a list of T cell receptor beta chains from one sample in a study of regulatory T cells in long-lasting Graves disease. TCRdb recomputed calls from the multiplex PCR reads with MiXCR, one row per CDR3 protein. The sample carries 300,000 to 500,000 distinct CDR3 sequences, less than 25% recorded once. The specimen was peripheral blood mononuclear cells (PBMCs), collected when the disease was refractory, from a patient treated with antithyroid drugs. Receptor source: a female donor with Graves disease. CDR3s include the opening cysteine and the closing phenylalanine or tryptophan. D genes are given only for firm matches. Size is omitted from some rows. Given values are once, few, many or a class for expanded clones.

j_call: TRBJ1-4; clone_size: NA; v_call: TRBV7-9; d_call: NA; cdr3_aa: CASSPGKAGGEKLFF; cdr3_nt: TGTGCCAGCAGTCCCGGCAAGGCTGGGGGTGAAAAACTGTTTTTT
j_call: TRBJ2-7; clone_size: few; v_call: TRBV6-2/TRBV6-3; d_call: NA; cdr3_aa: CASSSPTVTSSYEQYF; cdr3_nt: TGTGCCAGCAGTTCCCCGACAGTGACCTCCTCCTACGAGCAGTACTTC
j_call: TRBJ2-2; clone_size: NA; v_call: TRBV15; d_call: NA; cdr3_aa: CATSSLGELFF; cdr3_nt: TGTGCCACCAGCTCCCTGGGGGAGCTGTTTTTT
j_call: TRBJ2-2; clone_size: few; v_call: TRBV6-2/TRBV6-3; d_call: TRBD2; cdr3_aa: CASSYTSGSTGELFF; cdr3_nt: TGTGCCAGCAGTTATACTAGCGGGAGTACCGGGGAGCTGTTTTTT
j_call: TRBJ2-5; clone_size: many; v_call: TRBV6-5; d_call: NA; cdr3_aa: CASSYSPETQYF; cdr3_nt: TGTGCCAGCAGTTACTCGCCCGAGACCCAGTACTTC
j_call: TRBJ1-2; clone_size: many; v_call: TRBV28; d_call: NA; cdr3_aa: CASSSTLSSNLPNYGYTF; cdr3_nt: TGTGCCAGCAGTTCGACACTTAGCAGCAACCTACCAAACTATGGCTACACCTTC
j_call: TRBJ2-7; clone_size: many; v_call: TRBV20-1; d_call: TRBD2; cdr3_aa: CSARDLAERYEQYF; cdr3_nt: TGCAGTGCTAGAGATCTAGCGGAACGCTACGAGCAGTACTTC
j_call: TRBJ2-7; clone_size: NA; v_call: TRBV30; d_call: NA; cdr3_aa: CAWRQSSYEQYF; cdr3_nt: TGTGCCTGGAGACAGAGCTCCTACGAGCAGTACTTC
j_call: TRBJ2-3; clone_size: few; v_call: TRBV11-2; d_call: NA; cdr3_aa: CASSLDAELSTDTQYF; cdr3_nt: TGTGCCAGCAGCTTAGACGCGGAGCTAAGCACAGATACGCAGTATTTT
j_call: TRBJ2-4; clone_size: NA; v_call: TRBV20-1; d_call: NA; cdr3_aa: CSARTAILAKNIQYF; cdr3_nt: TGCAGTGCGAGGACAGCTATTTTAGCCAAAAACATTCAGTACTTC